The next 13 T cell receptor beta chains were all read from a single sample in a study of T-cell memory formation after mild COVID-19. MiXCR, applied by TCRdb to the 5' RACE reads, yields one record per CDR3 protein. The sample has about 390,000 distinct CDR3 sequences, 16% seen once; the top ten hold 20% to 25%. What was sequenced was PBMCs or a T cell subset sorted from them (not recorded which). The receptors originated from a man aged 18-30 years who had mild COVID-19 (a few samples of this study predate the infection). Cell type and time point are not known.

Many counts were recorded for this clonotype. The chain joins TRBV4-1 to TRBJ2-3, with D tentatively TRBD1 (6 bases). The germline V gene encodes CDR1 MGHRA and CDR2 YSYEKL. This CDR3 is 15 amino acids long. Trimming shortened V by 3 bases and J by 3 bases, and 13 bases separated the two germline ends. The CDR3 loop is CASSQGARDTDTQYF. CDR3 in DNA: TGCGCCAGCAGCCAGGGGGCCAGGGATACAGATACGCAGTATTTT.

This clonotype came up a few times. V gene TRBV7-2 combines with J gene TRBJ1-6; D may be TRBD1 (5 bases). CDR1 and CDR2 from the germline V gene are SGHTA and FQGNSA. The germline V and J ends were trimmed by 6 bases and 9 bases, with 9 bases remaining between them. The CDR3 spans 12 residues. The CDR3 bases are TGTGCCAGCAGACGCAGGGTTTCACCCCTCCACTTT. Amino acids: CASRRRVSPLHF.

This chain joins TRBV6-5 and TRBJ2-3, with 8 bases that match TRBD1. Per the germline V gene, CDR1 is MNHEY and CDR2 is SVGAGI. This CDR3 has 15 residues. Trimming at V came to 5 bases and at J to 0 bases, leaving 4 bases not matched to a gene. The CDR3 sequence: CASSTGDRSTDTQYF. DNA for the CDR3: TGTGCCAGCAGTACAGGGGACAGGAGCACAGATACGCAGTATTTT.

The V call is TRBV24-1, the J call TRBJ1-1; a possible D gene is TRBD1 (5 bases). The germline gives CDR1 KGHDR, CDR2 SFDVKD. The CDR3 is 15 residues long. Trimming left V 1 base short and J 6 bases short, with 14 bases between. In DNA form, the CDR3 reads TGTGCCACCAGTGATTTTTCCCTTCTAGGGGCTGAAGCTTTCTTT. It specifies CATSDFSLLGAEAFF.

The chain is built from TRBV20-1 and TRBJ2-1; D ambiguous. This CDR3 has 12 residues. CDR1 is DFQATT and CDR2 is SNEGSKA in the germline V gene (reference sequence). V shed 0 bases and J shed 9 bases, with 9 bases lying between them. The CDR3 is CSARDLRGEQFF. The CDR3 DNA follows: TGCAGTGCTAGAGATCTGAGAGGTGAGCAGTTCTTC.

A few counts support this clonotype. This chain links TRBV5-1 with TRBJ2-7; possibly TRBD1 for D (5 bases). CDR1 and CDR2 (germline): SGHRS, YFSETQ. The CDR3 consists of 13 residues. Trimming took 0 bases from V and 8 from J, leaving 12 bases between them. CDR3 in amino acids: CASSLGLQEKQYF. CDR3 nucleotide sequence: TGCGCCAGCAGCTTGGGCCTACAGGAAAAGCAGTACTTC.

The genes are TRBV6-6 and TRBJ2-2, with D perhaps matching TRBD1 (7 bases). Germline CDR1 reads MNHNY; CDR2 reads SVGAGI (reference sequence). With 0 bases removed from V and 5 bases from J, the gap between germline ends came to 16 bases. The CDR3 covers 17 residues. CDR3 bases: TGTGCCAGCAGTTACTCGAGCGGACAGGCGGGGACCGGGGAGCTGTTTTTT. This encodes CASSYSSGQAGTGELFF.

This clonotype was found a few times. V gene TRBV25-1 combines with J gene TRBJ2-5; either TRBD1 or TRBD2 may fit D (7 bases each). Germline CDR1 MGHDK, CDR2 SYGVNS. The CDR3 covers 14 residues. The V end lost 5 bases, the J end lost 2 bases, and 12 bases lay between the germline ends. CDR3 nucleotides: TGTGCCAGCAGTTCCAGGGGGGGACAAGAGACCCAGTACTTC. This encodes CASSSRGGQETQYF.

V usage is TRBV6-5 and J usage is TRBJ2-2; the match to TRBD2 covers 9 bases. Germline V lookup: CDR1 MNHEY, CDR2 SVGAGI. CDR3 size: 13 residues. Trimming cost V 7 bases and J 5 bases; bases outside gene matches: 2. The CDR3 DNA follows: TGTGCCAGCACCCTAGCGGGGACCGGGGAGCTGTTTTTT. The encoded protein is CASTLAGTGELFF.

The chain has TRBV9 and TRBJ2-1; D not resolved. The V gene's germline CDR1 is SGDLS and CDR2 YYNGEE. V lost 3 bases, J lost 2 bases, and 12 bases lay in between. This CDR3 has 15 residues. This chain's CDR3 is CASSGNSLTYNEQFF. CDR3 nucleotides: TGTGCCAGCAGCGGAAATAGCCTCACCTACAATGAGCAGTTCTTC.

This clonotype showed up just a few times. The V call is TRBV6-1, the J call TRBJ2-7, with 9 nucleotides matching TRBD1. The germline V gene has CDR1 MNHNS and CDR2 SASEGT. The CDR3 contains 14 residues. V dropped 1 base and J dropped 6; count of bases not matched to a gene: 4. CDR3 nucleotides: TGTGCCAGCAGTGAAGACAGGGGGCTGGGCGAGCAGTACGTC. It yields the protein CASSEDRGLGEQYV.

This chain joins TRBV28 and TRBJ2-1; D is uncertain. The CDR3 loop spans 11 amino acids. The germline V gene has CDR1 MDHEN and CDR2 SYDVKM. V was trimmed by 3 bases and J by 10 bases, leaving 7 bases between them. The CDR3 reads CASSLWLEQFF. The CDR3 DNA sequence: TGTGCCAGCAGTTTGTGGTTGGAGCAGTTCTTC.

This chain uses TRBV20-1 with TRBJ2-5; the D call may be TRBD1 or TRBD2 (5 bases each). Germline V gene lookup returns CDR1 DFQATT and CDR2 SNEGSKA (reference sequence). With 0 bases removed from V and 4 bases from J, the gap between germline ends came to 6 bases. The CDR3 length is 12 residues. CDR3 coding DNA: TGCAGTGCTAGAGAGAGGGGAGAGACCCAGTACTTC. Translating gives CSARERGETQYF.